This T cell receptor (beta chain) derives from a study of blood T cell repertoires in COVID-19 (dated by TCRdb to the early 2020s). Regarding the study in general: Collaborator samples came from the United States, Italy and Spain and covered acute and convalescent phases of COVID-19. The material from the prospective study consisted of cDNA or gDNA derived from T cells, B-cell-depleted T cells, or PBMCs. The dataset comprised deeply sampled blood TCRbeta repertoires from subjects exposed to, actively infected with, or recovered from COVID-19. The repertoires were released in a freely available public database intended as a resource for research on the immune response to SARS-CoV-2. The samples were drawn from the first 160 participants of the ongoing ImmuneRACE study and from 950 to 1,500 subjects provided by 6 global collaborators. Nearly every sample came with metadata listing a de-identified subject ID, COVID-19 status, age in years and sex. HLA class I and class II types, where available, came from metadata supplied by the sample provider rather than from assay-based typing. What the authors observed across the whole study: How much clinical and demographic metadata was included differed by source and by participant, and the metadata was provided uncurated.

Collaborating institutions collected whole blood in K2EDTA tubes following their own protocols. Collaborator samples were shipped for TCRbeta analysis as frozen whole blood, isolated PBMCs, or DNA extracted from either sample type. The immunoSEQ Assay, a bias-controlled multiplex PCR, was used to amplify TCRbeta CDR3 regions from genomic DNA. The published analysis was carried out like this. The number of nucleated cells in each sample was estimated by amplification of reference gene primers within the assay. Sequence reads were collapsed and filtered to measure the absolute abundance of every unique TCRbeta CDR3 rearrangement. For each sample, productive Simpson clonality was calculated by taking the square root of Simpson's diversity index across productive rearrangements. TCRdb provides this immuneACCESS table in a form limited to in-frame rearrangements. Some clones are lacking; in checked studies, under half of them reflect an unresolved V gene, and why the rest are absent is not known. V and J calls plus clone size are reproduced from that table; the DNA served to infer D and trimming. This sample has approximately 74,000 clones in its table, and around four fifths of those were observed once. The ten largest clones represent 2.5% to 3% of the sample.

With respect to this clone: Its binding antigen is unknown. No per-base quality is available; no much larger clone lies one base away.

This TCR derives from a man at least 80 years old with active or convalescent COVID-19. Specimen: peripheral blood.

The bases read TGTGCCAGTAGTCAACAGGGAACTGGGGAGACCCAGTACTTC. Translation gives CASSQQGTGETQYF. This chain joins TRBV19 to TRBJ2-5, with a weak D call of TRBD1 (6 bases match). The V end loses 5 bases and the J end loses 5 bases, and a stretch of 15 bases separates them. The CDR3, from cysteine to phenylalanine, totals 14 residues. The kept DNA is CDR3 alone, 42 bases in frame from the first base. CDR1 and CDR2, looked up from the germline V gene (reference sequence), are LNHDA and SQIVND.